The present T cell receptor beta chain was sequenced within a study of control samples from healthy donors and cancer patients. Some clones are missing from TCRdb's copy, which holds only in-frame ones; the method was immunoSEQ multiplex PCR. The table has 90,000 or so clones, around four fifths seen once; the top ten hold around 20%. Germline assignment: CDR1 SGDLS and CDR2 YYNGEE. V dropped 4 bases and J dropped 5; count of bases not matched to a gene: 19. The CDR3 consists of 18 residues. The receptor comes from a man aged 30 to 45 in good health. The chain is built from TRBV9 and TRBJ1-1; 8 nucleotides line up with TRBD1. Sequencing was carried out using blood. For the CDR3, the DNA is TGTGCCAGCAGCCCAAGGACAGGGAGGAAACGGTTGAGTACTGAAGCTTTCTTT. Translated, it gives CASSPRTGRKRLSTEAFF.